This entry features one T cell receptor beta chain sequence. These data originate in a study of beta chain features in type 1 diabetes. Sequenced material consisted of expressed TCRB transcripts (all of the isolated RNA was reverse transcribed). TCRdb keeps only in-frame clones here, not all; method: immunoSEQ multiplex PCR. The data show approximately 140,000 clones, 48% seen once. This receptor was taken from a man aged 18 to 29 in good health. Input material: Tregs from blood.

This chain's CDR3 is CASSSYIGGGLLVTF. CDR3 bases: TGTGCCAGCAGCTCCTACATAGGTGGGGGCTTGCTAGTTACCTTC. This chain joins TRBV7-8 and TRBJ1-2, with D possibly TRBD1 on 6 matching bases. Germline V lookup: CDR1 SGHVS, CDR2 FQNEAQ. The V end was cut by 4 bases, the J end by 14 bases, with 26 bases between. There are 15 residues in the CDR3.